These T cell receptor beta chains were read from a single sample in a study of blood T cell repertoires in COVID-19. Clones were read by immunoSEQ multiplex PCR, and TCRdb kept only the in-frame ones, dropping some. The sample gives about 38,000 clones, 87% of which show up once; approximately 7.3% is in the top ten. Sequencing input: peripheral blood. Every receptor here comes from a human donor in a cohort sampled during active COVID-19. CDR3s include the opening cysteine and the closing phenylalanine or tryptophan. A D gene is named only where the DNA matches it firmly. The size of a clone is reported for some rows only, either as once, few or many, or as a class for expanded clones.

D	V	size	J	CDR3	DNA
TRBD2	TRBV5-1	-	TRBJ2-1	CASRSGLAEGYEQFF	TGCGCCAGCAGATCCGGACTAGCGGAGGGGTATGAGCAGTTCTTC
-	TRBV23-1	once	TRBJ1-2	CASSQSPYGYTF	TGCGCCAGCAGTCAATCCCCATATGGCTACACCTTC
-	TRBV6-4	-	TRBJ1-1	CASKYSSNTEAFF	TGTGCCAGCAAGTACAGCTCGAACACTGAAGCTTTCTTT
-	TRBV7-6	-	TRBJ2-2	CASSLREVHTGELFF	TGTGCCAGCAGCTTAAGGGAGGTCCACACCGGGGAGCTGTTTTTT
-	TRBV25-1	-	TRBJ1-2	CASSERGDSGYTF	TGTGCCAGCAGTGAGCGGGGCGACTCTGGCTACACCTTC
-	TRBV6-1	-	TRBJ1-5	CASSEAPLAGLSNQPQHF	TGTGCCAGCAGTGAAGCGCCGCTCGCCGGGTTGAGCAATCAGCCCCAGCATTTT
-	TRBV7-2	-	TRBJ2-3	CASSLEVRTAQYF	TGTGCCAGCAGCTTAGAAGTGAGGACAGCGCAGTATTTT
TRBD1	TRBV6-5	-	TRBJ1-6	CASSYSGTDNSPLHF	TGTGCCAGCAGTTACTCGGGGACAGATAATTCACCCCTCCACTTT
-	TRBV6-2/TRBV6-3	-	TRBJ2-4	CASSPFVVPGAIAKNIQYF	TGTGCCAGCAGTCCCTTCGTGGTCCCCGGAGCAATCGCCAAAAACATTCAGTACTTC
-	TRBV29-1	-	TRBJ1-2	CSVAAANYGYTF	TGCAGCGTTGCTGCAGCTAACTATGGCTACACCTTC
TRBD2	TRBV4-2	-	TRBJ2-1	CASSQGGLAGGKQNEQFF	TGTGCCAGCAGCCAAGGGGGACTAGCGGGAGGGAAGCAGAATGAGCAGTTCTTC
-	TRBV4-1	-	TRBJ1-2	CASSQDQEVWRGYTF	TGCGCCAGCAGCCAAGACCAGGAGGTATGGAGAGGCTACACCTTC
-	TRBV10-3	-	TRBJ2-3	CAISDRGGADTQYF	TGTGCCATCAGTGATAGGGGTGGGGCAGATACGCAGTATTTT
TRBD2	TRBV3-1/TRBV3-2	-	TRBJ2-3	CASSLTSGTDTQYF	TGTGCCAGCAGCCTGACTAGCGGCACAGATACGCAGTATTTT
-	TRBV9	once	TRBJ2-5	CASSGLDIETQYF	TGTGCCAGCAGCGGACTAGACATCGAGACCCAGTACTTC
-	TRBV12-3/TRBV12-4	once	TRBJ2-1	CASSRGLSNEQFF	TGTGCCAGCAGCCGGGGACTCTCCAATGAGCAGTTCTTC
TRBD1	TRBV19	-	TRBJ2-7	CASRQQGSYEQYF	TGTGCCAGTAGACAACAGGGGAGCTACGAGCAGTACTTC
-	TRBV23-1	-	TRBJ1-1	CASSHPPTKEVNTEAFF	TGCGCCAGCAGTCACCCCCCAACGAAGGAGGTGAACACTGAAGCTTTCTTT
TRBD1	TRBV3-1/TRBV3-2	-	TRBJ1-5	CASSPTPTGAYSNQPQHF	TGTGCCAGCAGCCCCACCCCGACAGGGGCATATAGCAATCAGCCCCAGCATTTT
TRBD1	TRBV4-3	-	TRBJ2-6	CASSQYGQVRPEAGANVLTF	TGCGCCAGCAGCCAATATGGACAGGTACGCCCTGAGGCTGGGGCCAACGTCCTGACTTTC
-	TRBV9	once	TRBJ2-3	CASSAMTGDTDTQYF	TGTGCCAGCAGCGCCATGACAGGAGACACAGATACGCAGTATTTT
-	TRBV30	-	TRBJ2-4	CAWSPVPILAKNIQYF	TGTGCCTGGAGTCCTGTGCCTATCTTAGCCAAAAACATTCAGTACTTC